What follows describes a single T cell receptor beta chain. With a J-beta primer mix and a sample-barcoded 5' primer, a second PCR ran roughly 6 to 11 cycles. Each CDR3 protein gets one entry after TCRdb re-called the 5' RACE reads with MiXCR. The sample consists of about 290,000 distinct CDR3 sequences, 25% to 30% of them appearing once. This sample stems from a study of blood T cells in healthy people across ages. Germline values: CDR1 MNHEY, CDR2 SVGEGT. V shed 4 bases and J shed 13 bases, with 11 bases lying between them. CDR3 length: 11 residues. This sequence originates from a woman in her seventies in good health. Material: blood. This chain links TRBV6-2 or TRBV6-3 with TRBJ2-1; D gene ambiguous. In DNA, the CDR3 is TGTGCCAGCAGTTGGAGTGGACCCCAGTTCTTC. This codes for CASSWSGPQFF.